This T cell receptor (beta chain) appears in the sequencing data of a study of PD-1 blockade in classical Hodgkin lymphoma. The study's findings and limits: Whoever responded completely had baseline diversity much like that seen in newly diagnosed patients.

Worth noting for this clone: Its specificity is not known.

Trimming left V 6 bases short and J 3 bases short, with 12 bases between. Germline CDR1 and CDR2: SEHNR and FQNEAQ (reference sequence). This CDR3 has 14 amino acids. Repertoires were generated with immunoSEQ multiplex PCR, while TCRdb's copy carries only in-frame clones and drops some. The sample has 20,000 or so clones; around 85% are singletons. Each patient's relapse followed autologous stem cell transplantation, and brentuximab vedotin exposure varied. This TCR derives from a human donor with classical Hodgkin lymphoma. V is TRBV7-9 and J is TRBJ1-3; D perhaps matches TRBD1 (6 bases). This sample comprised peripheral blood mononuclear cells (PBMCs), obtained at baseline. The CDR3 region is CASRLQGLGNTIYF. The CDR3 region has the DNA TGTGCCAGCAGACTACAGGGTCTTGGAAACACCATATATTTT.